This TCR beta chain is drawn from a study of regulatory T cells in long-lasting Graves disease. Germline V gene data show CDR1 as MNHEY and CDR2 as SVGAGI. With 1 base removed from V and 5 bases from J, the gap between germline ends came to 5 bases. The CDR3 is 12 amino acids. Stated time point: newly diagnosed GD, antithyroid drugs for less than 3 months. Construction of the TCR library relied on RNA isolated from PBMCs. TCR beta libraries were built with iRepertoire HTBI primers and Arm-PCR of CDR3 regions. TCRdb re-called the multiplex PCR reads through MiXCR, storing one row per CDR3 protein. The table shows over 500,000 distinct CDR3 sequences, with roughly 15% occurring only once. This clonotype was found many times. These sequences were also reported in another study, on T cells in Graves' hyperthyroidism and ophthalmopathy.

This TCR was recovered from a young woman with Graves disease. The rearrangement uses TRBV6-5 and TRBJ1-1; D gene uncertain. Sample: peripheral blood mononuclear cells (PBMCs), taken at new diagnosis, from a patient treated with antithyroid drugs. The CDR3 DNA follows: TGTGCCAGCAGTTACTGGGGTACTGAAGCTTTCTTT. It yields the protein CASSYWGTEAFF.